Presented here are 20 T cell receptor beta chains from one specimen sequenced in a study of shared clonotypes between healthy human individuals. The method was immunoSEQ multiplex PCR; TCRdb's version includes in-frame clones alone and lacks a portion of them. The sample has hundreds of thousands of clones, about 85% seen once; the top ten hold less than 15%. The sample taken for sequencing was PBMCs. The receptor source for this set is a woman in her thirties or forties in good health. Some clones in this sample may be carry-over from other donors' samples.

The rearrangement links TRBV19 to TRBJ1-1; TRBD1 matches 9 bases. This CDR3 comprises 15 residues. Germline V lookup: CDR1 LNHDA, CDR2 SQIVND (reference sequence). The V segment lost 4 bases and the J segment 1 base; nucleotides outside the gene matches: 4. The CDR3 here is CASSTGTGRNTEAFF. In DNA form, the CDR3 reads TGTGCCAGTAGTACCGGGACAGGGAGGAACACTGAAGCTTTCTTT.

This clone was seen at least ten times. The genes are TRBV2 and TRBJ1-5, with 8 positions matching TRBD1. Germline V CDR1 and CDR2: SNHLY, FYNNEI. The junction had 10 bases not matched to a gene; V was cut back by 5 bases and J by 7 bases. The CDR3 is made up of 15 amino acids. The CDR3 coding sequence is TGTGCCAGCAGTCTGGCAGGGGGCGCGGGGCAGCCCCAGCATTTT. This sequence encodes CASSLAGGAGQPQHF.

J is TRBJ2-1 and V is TRBV9; 11 bases are shared with TRBD1. Germline V gene data show CDR1 as SGDLS and CDR2 as YYNGEE. The trim removed 5 bases at V and 4 bases at J, leaving 8 bases unmatched. CDR3 length: 16 amino acids. CDR3 DNA sequence: TGTGCCAGCAGTAGGACAGGGGGCCAGGGGTACAATGAGCAGTTCTTC. Translated, it gives CASSRTGGQGYNEQFF.

Concerning this clone: The junction shows a germline mismatch at one end, possibly a read error. The V gene is TRBV6-1, the J gene TRBJ1-2; possibly TRBD1 for D (6 bases). The CDR3 has 15 residues. CDR1 and CDR2 from the germline V gene are MNHNS and SASEGT. Here the CDR3 reads CASSDLGGRGGGHTF. The CDR3 DNA reads as TGTGCCAGCAGTGATCTAGGGGGTAGGGGTGGTGGCCACACCTTC.

The V call is TRBV29-1, the J call TRBJ2-3; unclear D gene. Between the trimmed V and J ends, which lost 0 bases and 1 base, there was a span of 11 bases. The CDR3 is 15 amino acids. Germline CDR1 reads SQVTM; CDR2 reads ANQGSEA. This CDR3 reads CSVEDLGFRTDTQYF. The CDR3 coding sequence is TGCAGCGTTGAAGATCTGGGTTTTCGCACAGATACGCAGTATTTT.

V usage is TRBV5-1 and J usage is TRBJ2-1; 8 bases align to TRBD2. Germline values: CDR1 SGHRS, CDR2 YFSETQ. V gave up 2 bases and J gave up 10 bases; unmatched junction bases: 14. This CDR3 has 16 residues. CDR3 residues: CASSLLTSGATREQFF. Written as DNA, the CDR3 is TGCGCCAGCAGCTTACTCACTAGCGGCGCCACTCGCGAGCAGTTCTTC.

J is TRBJ1-3 and V is TRBV6-1; D gene uncertain. Trimming took 11 bases from V and 0 from J, leaving 11 bases between them. Per the germline V gene, CDR1 is MNHNS and CDR2 is SASEGT. The CDR3 sequence is 13 residues long. The CDR3 DNA follows: TGTGCCTGCACAGAGCACTCTGGAAACACCATATATTTT. Its translation: CACTEHSGNTIYF.

The V call is TRBV5-4, the J call TRBJ2-1; a weak D match, TRBD2 (6 bases). The CDR3 runs 16 residues. Germline-derived CDR1 and CDR2 are SGHNT and YYREEE (reference sequence). V was shortened by 1 base and J by 0 bases, with 11 bases between the two germline ends. The chain's CDR3 is CASSLYGGSSYNEQFF. CDR3 coding DNA: TGTGCCAGCAGCTTGTATGGAGGGAGCTCCTACAATGAGCAGTTCTTC.

This clone was observed once. The V and J genes are TRBV20-1 and TRBJ2-3; possibly TRBD2 for D (6 bases). The V end lost 6 bases, the J end lost 5 bases, and 9 bases lay between the germline ends. Germline assignment: CDR1 DFQATT and CDR2 SNEGSKA (reference sequence). The CDR3 runs to 11 residues. The CDR3 protein is CSARLEDTQYF. In nucleotides, the CDR3 is TGCAGTGCAAGACTAGAAGATACGCAGTATTTT.

The chain joins TRBV13 to TRBJ2-2; D is perhaps TRBD2 (5 bases). The V end was cut by 6 bases, the J end by 5 bases, with 16 bases between. CDR3 size: 15 residues. Germline V CDR1 and CDR2: PRHDT, FYEKMQ (reference sequence). The CDR3 DNA reads TGTGCCAGCAGATCTCACGGGGATGTAACCGGGGAGCTGTTTTTT. This translates into CASRSHGDVTGELFF.

The chain uses TRBV4-1 and TRBJ1-2; D not resolved. CDR3 length equals 14 residues. The ends were cut back, 8 bases at V and 2 bases at J, with 15 bases in the middle. Germline V gene data show CDR1 as MGHRA and CDR2 as YSYEKL. CDR3: CASGPRRQNYGYTF. In DNA, the CDR3 is TGCGCCAGCGGGCCCCGGAGGCAAAACTATGGCTACACCTTC.

The V call is TRBV30, the J call TRBJ1-5; the D gene is possibly TRBD1 (5 bases). The CDR3 has 14 residues. With 3 bases removed from V and 3 bases from J, the gap between germline ends came to 12 bases. Germline loops: CDR1 GTSNPN, CDR2 SVGIG (reference sequence). Here the CDR3 reads CAWSEGQSNQPQHF. CDR3 bases: TGTGCCTGGAGCGAGGGGCAGTCCAATCAGCCCCAGCATTTT.

The V gene is TRBV30, the J gene TRBJ1-2, with D tentatively TRBD1 (6 bases). CDR3 size: 16 residues. Germline V gene sequence: CDR1 GTSNPN, CDR2 SVGIG (reference sequence). Trimming took 2 bases from V and 0 from J, leaving 16 bases between them. The DNA of the CDR3 is TGTGCCTGGAGTATGGGACAACCCAGAGCTAACTATGGCTACACCTTC. This gives the protein CAWSMGQPRANYGYTF.

The J gene is TRBJ2-7, the V gene TRBV19, with D possibly being TRBD2 (6 bases). With 3 bases removed from V and 6 bases from J, the gap between germline ends came to 18 bases. Germline loops: CDR1 LNHDA, CDR2 SQIVND (reference sequence). The CDR3 runs to 15 residues. The CDR3 sequence is CASSIAGRSFGEQYF. CDR3 bases: TGTGCCAGTAGTATTGCAGGGAGGAGTTTTGGCGAGCAGTACTTC.

This chain joins TRBV7-3 and TRBJ2-3, with TRBD1 matching 9 bases. The V and J ends lost 0 bases and 3 bases, in that order; junction bases with no gene match: 10. The CDR3 contains 18 residues. Germline V gene sequence: CDR1 SGHTA, CDR2 FQGTGA. CDR3 loop: CASSLTSLQGAPTDTQYF. Here the CDR3 DNA reads TGTGCCAGCAGCTTAACGTCCCTACAGGGGGCGCCGACAGATACGCAGTATTTT.

This clone was found many times. The chain combines TRBV30 with TRBJ1-2, with D unclear. Per germline, CDR1 GTSNPN and CDR2 SVGIG (reference sequence). The CDR3 is 11 residues long. V was trimmed by 4 bases and J by 4 bases, leaving 7 bases between them. CDR3 sequence (DNA): TGTGCCTGGACGGGGTTCTATGGCTACACCTTC. It encodes CAWTGFYGYTF.

This clone has a single count. The CDR3: CASSERGGRWLAGATNTGELFF. The CDR3 bases are TGTGCCAGCAGCGAGAGAGGGGGTCGGTGGCTAGCGGGAGCCACGAACACCGGGGAGCTGTTTTTT. The V gene is TRBV9, the J gene TRBJ2-2; 10 positions match TRBD2. Germline V gene sequence: CDR1 SGDLS, CDR2 YYNGEE. Trimming at V came to 3 bases and at J to 0 bases, leaving 20 bases not matched to a gene. The CDR3 has 22 residues.

This sequence joins TRBV18 and TRBJ1-3; TRBD1 matches at 7 bases. Unmatched junction bases numbered 8, after V lost 3 bases and J lost 3 bases. CDR1 is KGHSH, CDR2 LQKENI, per germline. This CDR3 region has 16 residues. The CDR3 spells CASSPGQGVVGNTIYF. DNA for the CDR3: TGTGCCAGCTCACCGGGGCAGGGGGTCGTTGGAAACACCATATATTTT.

The chain uses TRBV7-9 and TRBJ1-5; no clear D. Trimming left V 1 base short and J 6 bases short, with 10 bases between. This CDR3 contains 14 residues. Germline V gene data show CDR1 as SEHNR and CDR2 as FQNEAQ (reference sequence). CDR3 nucleotide sequence: TGTGCCAGCAGCTTAGGACCCGGAGGTCAGCCCCAGCATTTT. Its translation is CASSLGPGGQPQHF.

This clone was found once. The gene calls are TRBV30 and TRBJ2-3, with D possibly matching TRBD2 (6 bases). The CDR3 totals 14 residues. Germline V gives CDR1 GTSNPN, CDR2 SVGIG (reference sequence). The V end lost 5 bases, the J end lost 4 bases, and 16 bases lay between the germline ends. The CDR3 DNA follows: TGTGCCTGGGCAAGGAGGCGGGAAGCAGATACGCAGTATTTT. Its protein product is CAWARRREADTQYF.